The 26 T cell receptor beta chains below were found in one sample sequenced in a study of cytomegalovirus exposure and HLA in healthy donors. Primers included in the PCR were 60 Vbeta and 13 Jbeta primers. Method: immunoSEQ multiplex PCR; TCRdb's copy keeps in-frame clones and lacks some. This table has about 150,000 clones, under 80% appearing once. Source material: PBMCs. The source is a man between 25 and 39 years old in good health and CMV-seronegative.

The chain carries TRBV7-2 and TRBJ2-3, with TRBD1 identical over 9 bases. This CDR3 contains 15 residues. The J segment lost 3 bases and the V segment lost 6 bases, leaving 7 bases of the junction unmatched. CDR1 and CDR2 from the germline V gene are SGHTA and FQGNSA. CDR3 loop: CASSFGGQGTDTQYF. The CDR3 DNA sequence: TGTGCCAGCAGTTTTGGGGGACAGGGAACAGATACGCAGTATTTT.

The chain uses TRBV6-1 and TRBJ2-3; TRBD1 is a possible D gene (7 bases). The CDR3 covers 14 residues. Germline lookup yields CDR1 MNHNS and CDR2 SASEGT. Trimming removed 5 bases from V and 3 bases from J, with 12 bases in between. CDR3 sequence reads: CASSSTGRTDTQYF. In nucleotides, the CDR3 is TGTGCCAGCAGTTCGACAGGGAGGACAGATACGCAGTATTTT.

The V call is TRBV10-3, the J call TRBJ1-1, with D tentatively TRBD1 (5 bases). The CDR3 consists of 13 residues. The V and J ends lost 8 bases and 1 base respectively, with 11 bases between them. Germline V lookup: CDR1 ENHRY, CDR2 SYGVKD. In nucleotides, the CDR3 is TGTGCCATCTCTACCGGGGGGAACACTGAAGCTTTCTTT. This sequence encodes CAISTGGNTEAFF.

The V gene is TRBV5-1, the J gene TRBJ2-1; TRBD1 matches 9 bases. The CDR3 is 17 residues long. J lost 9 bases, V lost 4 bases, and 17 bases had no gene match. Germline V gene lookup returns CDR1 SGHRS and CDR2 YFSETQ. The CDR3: CASSTRDRVGGRGEQFF. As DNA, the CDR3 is TGCGCCAGCAGCACCCGGGACAGGGTCGGAGGAAGGGGTGAGCAGTTCTTC. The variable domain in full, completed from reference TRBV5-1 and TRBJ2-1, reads KAGVTQTPRYLIKTRGQQVTLSCSPISGHRSVSWYQQTPGQGLQFLFEYFSETQRNKGNFPGRFSGRQFSNSRSEMNVSTLELGDSALYLCASSTRDRVGGRGEQFFGPGTRLTVL.

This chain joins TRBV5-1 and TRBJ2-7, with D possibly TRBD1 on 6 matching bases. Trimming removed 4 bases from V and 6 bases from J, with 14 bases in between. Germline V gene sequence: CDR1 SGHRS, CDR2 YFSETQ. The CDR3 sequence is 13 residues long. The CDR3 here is CASSDRRGGEQYF. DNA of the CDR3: TGCGCCAGCAGCGATAGACGAGGGGGCGAGCAGTACTTC.

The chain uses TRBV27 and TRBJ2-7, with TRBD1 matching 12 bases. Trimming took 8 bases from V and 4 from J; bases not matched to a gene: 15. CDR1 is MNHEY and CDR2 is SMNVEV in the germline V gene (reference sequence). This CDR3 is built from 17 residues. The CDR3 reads CASQSTTGQGAGYEQYF. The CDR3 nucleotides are TGTGCCAGCCAGAGTACAACGGGACAGGGGGCGGGATACGAGCAGTACTTC.

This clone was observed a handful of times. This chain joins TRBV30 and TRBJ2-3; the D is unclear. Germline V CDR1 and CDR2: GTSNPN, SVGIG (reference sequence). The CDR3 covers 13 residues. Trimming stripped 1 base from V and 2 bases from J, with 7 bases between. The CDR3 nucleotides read TGTGCCTGGAGTGGGGCCCTCACAGATACGCAGTATTTT. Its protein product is CAWSGALTDTQYF.

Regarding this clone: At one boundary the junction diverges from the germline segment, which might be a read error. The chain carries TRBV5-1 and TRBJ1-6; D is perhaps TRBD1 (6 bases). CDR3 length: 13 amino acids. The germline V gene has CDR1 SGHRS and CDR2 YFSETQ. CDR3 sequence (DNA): TGCGCCACTTCGGTGGACAGTCAATCACCCCTCAACTTT. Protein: CATSVDSQSPLNF.

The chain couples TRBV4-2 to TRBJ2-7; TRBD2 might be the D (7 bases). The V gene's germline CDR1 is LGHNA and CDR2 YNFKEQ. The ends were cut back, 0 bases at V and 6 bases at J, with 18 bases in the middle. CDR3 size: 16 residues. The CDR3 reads CASSQDLGGVGGEQYF. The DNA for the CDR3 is TGTGCCAGCAGCCAAGATCTAGGGGGGGTTGGCGGCGAGCAGTACTTC.

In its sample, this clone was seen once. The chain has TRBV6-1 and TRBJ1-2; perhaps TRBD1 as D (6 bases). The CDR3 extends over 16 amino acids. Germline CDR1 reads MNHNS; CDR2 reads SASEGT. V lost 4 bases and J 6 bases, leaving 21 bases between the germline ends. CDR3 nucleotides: TGTGCCAGCAGTGTCCAGCCCCAGGGGCGCGGAAATGGCTACACCTTC. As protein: CASSVQPQGRGNGYTF.

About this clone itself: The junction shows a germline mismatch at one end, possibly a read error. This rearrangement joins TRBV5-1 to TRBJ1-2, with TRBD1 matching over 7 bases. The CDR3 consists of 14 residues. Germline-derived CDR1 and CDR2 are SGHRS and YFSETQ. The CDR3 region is CASSYTGVGGGYPF. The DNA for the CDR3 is TGCGCCAGCAGCTACACAGGGGTAGGCGGTGGCTACCCCTTC.

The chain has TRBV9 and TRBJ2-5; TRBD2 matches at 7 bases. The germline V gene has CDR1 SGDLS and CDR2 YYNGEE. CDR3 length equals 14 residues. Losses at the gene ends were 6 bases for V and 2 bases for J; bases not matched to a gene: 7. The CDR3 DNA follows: TGTGCCAGCACGGCAGGGACTATACAAGAGACCCAGTACTTC. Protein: CASTAGTIQETQYF.

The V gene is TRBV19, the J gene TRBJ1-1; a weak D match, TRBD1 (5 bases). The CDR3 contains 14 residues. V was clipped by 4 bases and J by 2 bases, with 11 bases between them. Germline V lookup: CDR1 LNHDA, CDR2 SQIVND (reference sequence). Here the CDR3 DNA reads TGTGCCAGTAGTACGACGGACATAAACACTGAAGCTTTCTTT. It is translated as CASSTTDINTEAFF.

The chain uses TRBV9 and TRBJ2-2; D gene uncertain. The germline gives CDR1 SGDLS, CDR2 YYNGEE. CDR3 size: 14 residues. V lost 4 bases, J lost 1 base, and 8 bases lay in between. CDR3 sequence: CASSPPQNTGELFF. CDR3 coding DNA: TGTGCCAGCAGCCCCCCCCAGAACACCGGGGAGCTGTTTTTT.

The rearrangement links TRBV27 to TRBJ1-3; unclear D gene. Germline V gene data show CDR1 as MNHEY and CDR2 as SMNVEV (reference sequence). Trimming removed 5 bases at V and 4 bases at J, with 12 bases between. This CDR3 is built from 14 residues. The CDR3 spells CASSPNLPGNTIYF. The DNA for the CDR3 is TGTGCCAGCAGTCCAAATCTACCAGGAAACACCATATATTTT.

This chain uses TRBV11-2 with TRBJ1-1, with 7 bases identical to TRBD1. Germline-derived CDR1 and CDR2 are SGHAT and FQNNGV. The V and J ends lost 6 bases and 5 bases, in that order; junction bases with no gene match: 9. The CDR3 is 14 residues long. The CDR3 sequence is CASRAIGQATEAFF. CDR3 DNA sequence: TGTGCCAGCAGGGCAATCGGACAGGCTACTGAAGCTTTCTTT.

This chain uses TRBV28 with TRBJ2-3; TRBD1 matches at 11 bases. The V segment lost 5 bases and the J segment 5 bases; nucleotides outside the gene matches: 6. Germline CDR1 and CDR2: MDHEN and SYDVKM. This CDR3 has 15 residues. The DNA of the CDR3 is TGTGCCAGCAGTATGGGACAGGGGGGTATAGATACGCAGTATTTT. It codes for CASSMGQGGIDTQYF.

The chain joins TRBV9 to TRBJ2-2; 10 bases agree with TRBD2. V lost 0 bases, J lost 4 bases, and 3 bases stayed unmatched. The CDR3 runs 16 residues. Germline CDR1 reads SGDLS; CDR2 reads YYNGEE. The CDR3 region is CASSVEVAGGTGELFF. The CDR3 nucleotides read TGTGCCAGCAGCGTAGAGGTAGCGGGGGGCACCGGGGAGCTGTTTTTT.

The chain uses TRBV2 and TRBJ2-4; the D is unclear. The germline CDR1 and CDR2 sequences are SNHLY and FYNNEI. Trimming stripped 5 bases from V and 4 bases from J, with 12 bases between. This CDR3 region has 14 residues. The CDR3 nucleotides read TGTGCCAGCAGTAAAATCGTAGAGAAAAACATTCAGTACTTC. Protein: CASSKIVEKNIQYF.

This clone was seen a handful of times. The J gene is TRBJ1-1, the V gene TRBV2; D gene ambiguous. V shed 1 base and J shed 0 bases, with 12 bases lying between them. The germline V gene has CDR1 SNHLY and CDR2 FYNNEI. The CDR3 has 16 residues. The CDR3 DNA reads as TGTGCCAGCAGTGAAGAACCGGGGTGGGTGAACACTGAAGCTTTCTTT. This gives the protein CASSEEPGWVNTEAFF.

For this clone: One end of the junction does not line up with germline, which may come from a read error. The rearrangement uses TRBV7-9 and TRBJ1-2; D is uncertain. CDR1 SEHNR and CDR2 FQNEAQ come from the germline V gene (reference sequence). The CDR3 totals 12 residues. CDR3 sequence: CASAKGEGGYPF. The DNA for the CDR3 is TGTGCCAGTGCCAAAGGTGAGGGCGGCTACCCCTTC. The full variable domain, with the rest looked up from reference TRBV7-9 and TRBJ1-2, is DTGVSQNPRHKITKRGQNVTFRCDPISEHNRLYWYRQTLGQGPEFLTYFQNEAQLEKSRLLSDRFSAERPKGSFSTLEIQRTEQGDSAMYLCASAKGEGGYPFGSGTRLTVV.

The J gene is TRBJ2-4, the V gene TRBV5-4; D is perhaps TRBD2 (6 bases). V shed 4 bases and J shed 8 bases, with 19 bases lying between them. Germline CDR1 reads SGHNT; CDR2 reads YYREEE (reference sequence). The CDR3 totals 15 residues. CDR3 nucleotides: TGTGCCAGCAGCCCCCCCAACGGGGGAATGGACATTCAGTACTTC. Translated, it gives CASSPPNGGMDIQYF. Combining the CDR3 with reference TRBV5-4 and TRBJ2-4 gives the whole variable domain ETGVTQSPTHLIKTRGQQVTLRCSSQSGHNTVSWYQQALGQGPQFIFQYYREEENGRGNFPPRFSGLQFPNYSSELNVNALELDDSALYLCASSPPNGGMDIQYFGAGTRLSVL.

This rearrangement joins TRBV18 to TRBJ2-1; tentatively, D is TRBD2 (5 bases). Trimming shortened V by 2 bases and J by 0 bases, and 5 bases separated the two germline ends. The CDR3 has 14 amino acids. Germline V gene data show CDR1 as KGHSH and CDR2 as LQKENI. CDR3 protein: CASSPGSSYNEQFF. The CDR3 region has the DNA TGTGCCAGCTCACCAGGGAGCTCCTACAATGAGCAGTTCTTC.

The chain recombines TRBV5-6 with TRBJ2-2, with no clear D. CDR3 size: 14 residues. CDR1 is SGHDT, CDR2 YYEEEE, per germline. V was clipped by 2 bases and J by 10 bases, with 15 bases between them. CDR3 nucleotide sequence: TGTGCCAGCAGCTTTGGCGGAACTGGAGCGGAGCTGTTTTTT. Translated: CASSFGGTGAELFF. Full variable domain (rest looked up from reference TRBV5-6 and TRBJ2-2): DAGVTQSPTHLIKTRGQQVTLRCSPKSGHDTVSWYQQALGQGPQFIFQYYEEEERQRGNFPDRFSGHQFPNYSSELNVNALLLGDSALYLCASSFGGTGAELFFGEGSRLTVL.

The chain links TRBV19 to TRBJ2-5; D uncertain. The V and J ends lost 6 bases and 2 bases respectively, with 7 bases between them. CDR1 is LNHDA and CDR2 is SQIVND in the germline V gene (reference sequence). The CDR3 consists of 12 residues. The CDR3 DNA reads TGTGCCAGTAGGAACTCACAAGAGACCCAGTACTTC. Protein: CASRNSQETQYF.

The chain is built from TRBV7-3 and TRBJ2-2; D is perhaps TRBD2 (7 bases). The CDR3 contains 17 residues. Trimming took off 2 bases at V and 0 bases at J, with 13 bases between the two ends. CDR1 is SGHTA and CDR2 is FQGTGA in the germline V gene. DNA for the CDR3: TGTGCCAGCAGCTTAGGGGGAGGGACAACGAACACCGGGGAGCTGTTTTTT. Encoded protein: CASSLGGGTTNTGELFF.